These 12 T cell receptor beta chains were all obtained from the same sample, sequenced in a study of blood T cells in healthy people across ages. Alongside a J-beta primer mix, a sample-barcoded 5' primer served in a second PCR lasting about 7 to 11 cycles. In TCRdb, the 5' RACE reads were re-called with MiXCR into one record per CDR3 protein. Of 540,000 or so distinct CDR3 sequences listed, about 25% are singletons. The same sample was also studied in work on T cells of mothers and their children.

Sequenced: blood. These receptors originate from a boy aged 10-17 years in good health.

Notes on this clonotype: Relative to the germline gene, one junction end is altered; a read error may explain this. The chain is built from TRBV7-9 and TRBJ2-5, with 12 bases identical to TRBD2. This CDR3 has 15 amino acids. The germline gives CDR1 SEHNR, CDR2 FQNEAQ (reference sequence). The CDR3 loop reads CTSSSTTSGGGTQYF. DNA for the CDR3: TGTACCAGCAGCTCGACGACTAGCGGGGGAGGGACCCAGTACTTC.

V gene TRBV6-2 or TRBV6-3 combines with J gene TRBJ2-5; D is unclear. CDR3 length: 14 amino acids. Germline assignment: CDR1 MNHEY and CDR2 SVGEGT. Trimming took off 5 bases at V and 4 bases at J, with 14 bases between the two ends. CDR3 in DNA: TGTGCCAGCAGTCCTCGCGACCGAACAGAGACCCAGTACTTC. Translated: CASSPRDRTETQYF.

This clonotype was seen a few times. The chain employs TRBV24-1 and TRBJ2-1; a weak D match, TRBD1 (6 bases). The V end was cut by 3 bases, the J end by 1 base, with 15 bases between. This CDR3 is 17 amino acids long. Germline loops: CDR1 KGHDR, CDR2 SFDVKD. The CDR3 loop is CATSDPPPTGSYNEQFF. CDR3 DNA: TGTGCCACCAGTGATCCACCGCCAACAGGGTCCTACAATGAGCAGTTCTTC.

V is TRBV27 and J is TRBJ2-7; perhaps D is TRBD1 or TRBD2 (5 bases each). V was trimmed by 6 bases and J by 2 bases, leaving 11 bases between them. Germline assignment: CDR1 MNHEY and CDR2 SMNVEV (reference sequence). CDR3 length equals 13 residues. The CDR3 region is CASSRGRAYEQYF. For the CDR3, the DNA is TGTGCCAGCAGCCGGGGACGGGCCTACGAGCAGTACTTC.

This clonotype was found a few times. CDR3 protein: CASSEARRTSPGELFF. The CDR3 coding sequence is TGTGCCAGCAGTGAAGCGCGTAGGACTAGCCCCGGGGAGCTGTTTTTT. The V call is TRBV2, the J call TRBJ2-2, with TRBD2 identical over 8 bases. Germline assignment: CDR1 SNHLY and CDR2 FYNNEI. V was clipped by 0 bases and J by 6 bases; unmatched bases: 6. This CDR3 contains 16 residues.

V usage is TRBV24-1 and J usage is TRBJ2-2; D may be TRBD2 (6 bases). V was clipped by 5 bases and J by 4 bases, with 13 bases between them. Per the germline V gene, CDR1 is KGHDR and CDR2 is SFDVKD. CDR3 length: 15 residues. This chain's CDR3 is CATSARDLLTGELFF. The CDR3 nucleotides are TGTGCCACCAGTGCCCGGGACTTACTCACCGGGGAGCTGTTTTTT.

This clonotype has more than one count but fewer than ten. Written as DNA, the CDR3 is TGCAGTGGGTGGGCTAGCATTTACAATGAGCAGTTCTTC. Residues: CSGWASIYNEQFF. This sequence joins TRBV20-1 and TRBJ2-1; TRBD2 might be the D (5 bases). Germline loops: CDR1 DFQATT, CDR2 SNEGSKA (reference sequence). This CDR3 has 13 residues. V was pared by 7 bases and J by 4 bases, with 14 bases between.

This clonotype occurred many times. The chain uses TRBV5-6 and TRBJ2-1, with 10 bases identical to TRBD2. The CDR3 has 17 residues. CDR1 SGHDT and CDR2 YYEEEE come from the germline V gene. The trim removed 1 base at V and 1 base at J, leaving 5 bases unmatched. The DNA for the CDR3 is TGTGCCAGCAGCTTGTCTAGCGGGAGCAAATCCTACAATGAGCAGTTCTTC. This sequence encodes CASSLSSGSKSYNEQFF.

This clonotype was detected a few times. The gene calls are TRBV4-3 and TRBJ2-1, with 8 bases fitting TRBD1. Germline V lookup: CDR1 LGHNA, CDR2 YSLEER. The V gene end was trimmed by 0 bases and the J gene end by 4 bases; junction bases not matched to a gene: 5. CDR3 length: 16 amino acids. CDR3 sequence (DNA): TGCGCCAGCAGCCAAGAGGGGCAGGGGGCTTACAATGAGCAGTTCTTC. Amino acids: CASSQEGQGAYNEQFF.

The chain is built from TRBV4-3 and TRBJ2-5; D unresolved. The J call is uncertain, as TRBJ2-7 better fits the DNA end. This CDR3 has 13 amino acids. Germline V CDR1 and CDR2: LGHNA, YSLEER. The CDR3 reads CASSQEVGSEQYF. In nucleotides, the CDR3 is TGCGCCAGCAGCCAAGAGGTGGGCTCCGAGCAGTACTTC.

A few counts support this clonotype. The rearrangement uses TRBV4-3 and TRBJ2-1; tentative D call: TRBD1 (6 bases). The germline V and J ends were trimmed by 1 base and 12 bases, with 22 bases remaining between them. Germline-derived CDR1 and CDR2 are LGHNA and YSLEER. This CDR3 is 16 amino acids long. The CDR3 sequence: CASSQGLPPLRGLQFF. CDR3 DNA sequence: TGCGCCAGCAGCCAAGGCCTCCCCCCTCTCAGGGGTCTGCAGTTCTTC.

The J gene is TRBJ2-1, the V gene TRBV25-1; 7 bases match TRBD2. CDR1 is MGHDK, CDR2 SYGVNS, per germline. This CDR3 region has 13 residues. The V gene end was trimmed by 8 bases and the J gene end by 5 bases; junction bases not matched to a gene: 6. The CDR3 sequence is CASETSSHNEQFF. The CDR3 nucleotides read TGTGCCAGCGAGACTAGCAGCCACAATGAGCAGTTCTTC.